Given below is one TCR beta chain in context. This entry comes from a study of long-term antiretroviral therapy in people with HIV. The CDR3 runs to 13 residues. Germline CDR1 SGHVS, CDR2 FQNEAQ. V dropped 4 bases and J dropped 8 bases, with 11 bases sitting between them. They ran version v3.0 of the immunoSEQ assay at survey level. Data came from immunoSEQ multiplex PCR; TCRdb stores just in-frame clones and leaves some out. Here the sample spans roughly 22,000 clones, roughly 82% being singletons. This TCR came from a man between 45 and 60 years old with HIV. The sequencing used unsorted PBMCs, collected 3 years after starting antiretroviral therapy. The V and J genes are TRBV7-8 and TRBJ2-2; no reliable D call. The CDR3 DNA is TGTGCCAGCAGCTCCCACTATGGTGGGGAGCTGTTTTTT. Translation gives CASSSHYGGELFF.